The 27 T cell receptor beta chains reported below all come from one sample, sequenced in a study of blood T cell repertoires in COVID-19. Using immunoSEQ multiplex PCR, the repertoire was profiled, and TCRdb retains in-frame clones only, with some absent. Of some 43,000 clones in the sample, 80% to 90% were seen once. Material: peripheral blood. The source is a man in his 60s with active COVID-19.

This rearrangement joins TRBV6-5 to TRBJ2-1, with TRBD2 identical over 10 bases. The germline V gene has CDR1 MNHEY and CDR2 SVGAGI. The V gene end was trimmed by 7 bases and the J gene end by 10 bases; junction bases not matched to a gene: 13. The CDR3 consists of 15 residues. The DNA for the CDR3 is TGTGCCAGCACGGGGGGCCTAGCGGGAGCAGGGGAGCAGTTCTTC. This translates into CASTGGLAGAGEQFF.

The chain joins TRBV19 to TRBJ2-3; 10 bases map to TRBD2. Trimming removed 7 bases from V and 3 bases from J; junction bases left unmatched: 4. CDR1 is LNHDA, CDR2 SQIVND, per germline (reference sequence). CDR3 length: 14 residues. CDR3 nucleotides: TGTGCCAGTAAGCGGGAGGGCCTTACAGATACGCAGTATTTT. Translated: CASKREGLTDTQYF.

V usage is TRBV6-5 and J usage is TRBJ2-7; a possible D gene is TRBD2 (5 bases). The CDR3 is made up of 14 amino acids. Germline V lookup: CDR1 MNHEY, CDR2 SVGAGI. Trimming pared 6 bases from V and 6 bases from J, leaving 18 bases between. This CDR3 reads CASRSWTGNSEQYF. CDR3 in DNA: TGTGCCAGCAGATCTTGGACGGGAAACTCCGAGCAGTACTTC.

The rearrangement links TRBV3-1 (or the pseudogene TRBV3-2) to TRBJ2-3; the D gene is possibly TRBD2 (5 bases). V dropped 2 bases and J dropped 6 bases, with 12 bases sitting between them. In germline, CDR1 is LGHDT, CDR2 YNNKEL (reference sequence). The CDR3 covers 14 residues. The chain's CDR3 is CASSQRPPGDTQYF. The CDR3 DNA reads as TGTGCCAGCAGCCAAAGACCCCCGGGGGATACGCAGTATTTT.

CDR3 nucleotide sequence: TGTGCCAGCAGCTACAATTCGAAGGCAGGGCCTGTCCTCTGGGCCAACGTCCTGACTTTC. Translating it yields CASSYNSKAGPVLWANVLTF. V is TRBV7-8 and J is TRBJ2-6; D may be TRBD1 (5 bases). The CDR3 totals 20 residues. CDR1 is SGHVS and CDR2 is FQNEAQ in the germline V gene. V lost 4 bases to trimming and J lost 5 bases, with 27 bases between them.

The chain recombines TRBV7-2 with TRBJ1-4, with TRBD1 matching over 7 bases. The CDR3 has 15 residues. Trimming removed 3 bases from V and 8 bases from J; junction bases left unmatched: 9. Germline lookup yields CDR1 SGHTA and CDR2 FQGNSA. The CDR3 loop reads CASSFMGQGEEKLFF. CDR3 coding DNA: TGTGCCAGCAGCTTTATGGGGCAGGGGGAGGAAAAACTGTTTTTT. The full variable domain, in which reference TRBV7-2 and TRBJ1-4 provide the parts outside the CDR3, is GAGVSQSPSNKVTEKGKDVELRCDPISGHTALYWYRQSLGQGLEFLIYFQGNSAPDKSGLPSDRFSAERTGGSVSTLTIQRTQQEDSAVYLCASSFMGQGEEKLFFGSGTQLSVL.

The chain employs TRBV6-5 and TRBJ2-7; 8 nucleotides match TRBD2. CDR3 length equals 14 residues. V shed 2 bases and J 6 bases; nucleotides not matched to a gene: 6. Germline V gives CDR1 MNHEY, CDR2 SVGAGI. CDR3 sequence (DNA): TGTGCCAGCAGTTACGCTTTCGGGAGGGCCGAGCAGTACTTC. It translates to CASSYAFGRAEQYF.

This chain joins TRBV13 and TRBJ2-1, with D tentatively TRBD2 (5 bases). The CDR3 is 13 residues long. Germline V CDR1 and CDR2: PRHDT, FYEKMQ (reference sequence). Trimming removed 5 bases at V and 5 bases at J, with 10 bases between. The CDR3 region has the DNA TGTGCCAGCAGCCTTGGGAGTCACAATGAGCAGTTCTTC. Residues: CASSLGSHNEQFF.

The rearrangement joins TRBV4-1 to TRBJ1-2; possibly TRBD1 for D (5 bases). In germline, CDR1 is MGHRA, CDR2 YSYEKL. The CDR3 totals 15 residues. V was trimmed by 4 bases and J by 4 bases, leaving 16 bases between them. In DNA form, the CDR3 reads TGCGCCAGCAGCCGCCGGGACCGGGGAGGCTATGGCTACACCTTC. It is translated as CASSRRDRGGYGYTF.

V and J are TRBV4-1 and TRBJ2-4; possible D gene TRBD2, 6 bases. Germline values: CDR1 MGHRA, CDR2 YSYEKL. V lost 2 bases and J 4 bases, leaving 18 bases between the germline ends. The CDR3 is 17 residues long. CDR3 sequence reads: CASSQLALARLKNIQYF. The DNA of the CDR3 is TGCGCCAGCAGCCAACTGGCGCTAGCGAGGTTGAAAAACATTCAGTACTTC.

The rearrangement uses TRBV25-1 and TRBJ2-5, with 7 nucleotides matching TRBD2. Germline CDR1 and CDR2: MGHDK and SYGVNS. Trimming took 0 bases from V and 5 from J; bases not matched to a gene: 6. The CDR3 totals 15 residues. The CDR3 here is CASSEYGSGLETQYF. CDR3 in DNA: TGTGCCAGCAGTGAATACGGTAGCGGGTTGGAGACCCAGTACTTC.

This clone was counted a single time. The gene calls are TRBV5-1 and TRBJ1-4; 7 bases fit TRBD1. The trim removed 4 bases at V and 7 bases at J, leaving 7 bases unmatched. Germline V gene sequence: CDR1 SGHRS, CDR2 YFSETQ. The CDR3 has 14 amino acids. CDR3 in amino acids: CASSLPGQTEKLFF. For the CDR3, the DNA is TGCGCCAGCAGCCTACCGGGACAGACTGAAAAACTGTTTTTT. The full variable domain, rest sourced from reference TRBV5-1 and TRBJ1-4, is KAGVTQTPRYLIKTRGQQVTLSCSPISGHRSVSWYQQTPGQGLQFLFEYFSETQRNKGNFPGRFSGRQFSNSRSEMNVSTLELGDSALYLCASSLPGQTEKLFFGSGTQLSVL.

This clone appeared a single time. CDR3 sequence: CATSDSGQGTPEAFF. In DNA form, the CDR3 reads TGTGCCACCAGTGACTCCGGACAGGGCACCCCTGAAGCTTTCTTT. The V gene is TRBV24-1, the J gene TRBJ1-1; 8 bases fit TRBD1. V lost 4 bases and J lost 6; bases outside the gene matches: 9. Looked up from germline, CDR1 is KGHDR and CDR2 is SFDVKD. This CDR3 has 15 amino acids.

DNA of the CDR3: TGTGCCAGCAGTGAAGGGCTAGCGGGGATCAATGAGCAGTTCTTC. Its translation: CASSEGLAGINEQFF. The rearrangement joins TRBV6-4 to TRBJ2-1; 9 nucleotides match TRBD2. Germline V CDR1 and CDR2: MRHNA, SNTAGT. V trimming: 3 bases; J trimming: 6 bases; junction bases outside the gene matches: 6. The CDR3 has 15 residues.

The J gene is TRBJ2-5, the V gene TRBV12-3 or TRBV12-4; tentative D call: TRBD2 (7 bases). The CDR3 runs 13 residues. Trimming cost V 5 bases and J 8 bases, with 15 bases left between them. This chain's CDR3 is CASSPDSGITQYF. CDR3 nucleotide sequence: TGTGCCAGCAGTCCGGACAGCGGGATAACCCAGTACTTC.

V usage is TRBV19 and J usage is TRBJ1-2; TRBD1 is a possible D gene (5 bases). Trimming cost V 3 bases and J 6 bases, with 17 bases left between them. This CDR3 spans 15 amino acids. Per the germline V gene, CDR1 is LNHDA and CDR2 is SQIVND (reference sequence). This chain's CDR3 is CASSIGFFGGHGYTF. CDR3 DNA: TGTGCCAGTAGTATTGGGTTTTTCGGGGGACATGGCTACACCTTC.

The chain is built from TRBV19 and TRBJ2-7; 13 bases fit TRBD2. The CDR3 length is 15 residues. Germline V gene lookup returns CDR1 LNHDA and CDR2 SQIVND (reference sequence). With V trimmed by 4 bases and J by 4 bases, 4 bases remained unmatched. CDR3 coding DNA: TGTGCCAGTAGTAACCAACTAGCGGGAGGGTACGAGCAGTACTTC. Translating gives CASSNQLAGGYEQYF.

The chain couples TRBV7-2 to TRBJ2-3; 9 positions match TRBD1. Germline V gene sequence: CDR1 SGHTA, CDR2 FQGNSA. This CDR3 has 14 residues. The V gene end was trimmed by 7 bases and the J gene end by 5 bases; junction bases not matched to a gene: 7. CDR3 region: CASNAGTGKDTQYF. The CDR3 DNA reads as TGTGCCAGCAACGCGGGGACAGGGAAAGATACGCAGTATTTT.

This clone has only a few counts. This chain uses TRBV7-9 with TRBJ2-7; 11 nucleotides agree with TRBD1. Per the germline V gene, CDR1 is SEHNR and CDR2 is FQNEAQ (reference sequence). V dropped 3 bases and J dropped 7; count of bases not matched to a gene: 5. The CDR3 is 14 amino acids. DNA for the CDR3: TGTGCCAGCAGCTTTGGACAGGGGGCTGGGGAGCAGTACTTC. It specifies CASSFGQGAGEQYF. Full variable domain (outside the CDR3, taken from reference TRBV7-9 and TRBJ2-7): DTGVSQNPRHKITKRGQNVTFRCDPISEHNRLYWYRQTLGQGPEFLTYFQNEAQLEKSRLLSDRFSAERPKGSFSTLEIQRTEQGDSAMYLCASSFGQGAGEQYFGPGTRLTVT.

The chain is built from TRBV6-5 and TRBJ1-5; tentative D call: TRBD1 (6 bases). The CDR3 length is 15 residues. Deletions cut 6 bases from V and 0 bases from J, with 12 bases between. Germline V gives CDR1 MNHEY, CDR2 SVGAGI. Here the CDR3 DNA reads TGTGCCAGCAGAATGAGGACAGATAGCAATCAGCCCCAGCATTTT. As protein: CASRMRTDSNQPQHF.

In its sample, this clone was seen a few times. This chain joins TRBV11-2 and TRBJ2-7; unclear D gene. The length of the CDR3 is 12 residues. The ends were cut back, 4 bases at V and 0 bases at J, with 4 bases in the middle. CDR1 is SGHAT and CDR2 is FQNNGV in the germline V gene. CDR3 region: CASSSSSYEQYF. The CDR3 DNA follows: TGTGCCAGCAGCTCCAGCTCCTACGAGCAGTACTTC.

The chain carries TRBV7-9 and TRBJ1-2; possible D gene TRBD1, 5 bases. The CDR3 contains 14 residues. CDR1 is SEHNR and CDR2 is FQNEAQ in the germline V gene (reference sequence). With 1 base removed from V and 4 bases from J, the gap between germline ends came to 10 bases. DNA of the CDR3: TGTGCCAGCAGCTTAGGGGGACTTGGCTATGGCTACACCTTC. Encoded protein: CASSLGGLGYGYTF.

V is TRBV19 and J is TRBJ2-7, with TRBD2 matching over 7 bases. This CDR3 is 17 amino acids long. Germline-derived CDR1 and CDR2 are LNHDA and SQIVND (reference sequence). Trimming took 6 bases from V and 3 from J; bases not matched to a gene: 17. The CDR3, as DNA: TGTGCCAGTAGCTCACTCGGGGACCCCGGGAGGAGCTACGAGCAGTACTTC. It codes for CASSSLGDPGRSYEQYF.

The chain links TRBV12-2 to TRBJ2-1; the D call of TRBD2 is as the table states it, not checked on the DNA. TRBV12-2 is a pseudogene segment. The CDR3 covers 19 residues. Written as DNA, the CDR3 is TGTGCAAGTCGCTTGTTGTCCGGGACTAGCGGGAGAGGGGGCAATGAGCAGTTCTTC. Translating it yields CASRLLSGTSGRGGNEQFF.

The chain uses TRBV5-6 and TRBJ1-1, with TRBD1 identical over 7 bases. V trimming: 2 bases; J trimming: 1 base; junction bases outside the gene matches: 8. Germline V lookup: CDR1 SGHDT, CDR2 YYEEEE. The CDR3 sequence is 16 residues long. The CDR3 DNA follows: TGTGCCAGCAGCTTAACCGGGACAGCCTCGAACACTGAAGCTTTCTTT. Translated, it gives CASSLTGTASNTEAFF.

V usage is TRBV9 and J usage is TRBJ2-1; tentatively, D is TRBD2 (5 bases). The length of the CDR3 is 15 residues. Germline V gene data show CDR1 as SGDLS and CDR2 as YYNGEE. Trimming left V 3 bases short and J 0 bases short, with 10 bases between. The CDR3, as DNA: TGTGCCAGCAGCGCTACTAGATCCTCCTACAATGAGCAGTTCTTC. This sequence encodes CASSATRSSYNEQFF.

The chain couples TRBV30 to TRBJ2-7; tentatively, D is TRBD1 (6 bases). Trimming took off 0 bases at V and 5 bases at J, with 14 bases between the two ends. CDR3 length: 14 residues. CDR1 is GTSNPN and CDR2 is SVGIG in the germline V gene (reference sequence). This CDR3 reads CAWSVGGGLNEQYF. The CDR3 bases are TGTGCCTGGAGTGTAGGTGGGGGCTTGAACGAGCAGTACTTC.